This passage covers 26 T cell receptor beta chains from one sample sequenced in a study of Graves' ophthalmopathy and Graves' hyperthyroidism. Beta-chain TCR CDR3 regions were amplified from RNA transcripts. Following a first-round RT-PCR that used HTBI primers, a second-round multiplex PCR was carried out. TCRdb redid the calling of the multiplex PCR reads with MiXCR, one entry per CDR3 protein. The sample holds approximately 210,000 distinct CDR3 sequences, approximately 28% seen once. Specimen: peripheral blood. Source of these receptors: a man aged 45-60 years with Graves' ophthalmopathy.

V usage is TRBV30 and J usage is TRBJ1-1; possibly TRBD1 for D (6 bases). Looked up from germline, CDR1 is GTSNPN and CDR2 is SVGIG (reference sequence). This CDR3 contains 14 residues. V lost 0 bases to trimming and J lost 7 bases, with 15 bases between them. In DNA, the CDR3 is TGTGCCTGGAGTGTAGAGGAGGGGGGTTTTGAAGCTTTCTTT. This codes for CAWSVEEGGFEAFF.

The chain carries TRBV6-1 and TRBJ1-1; a possible D gene is TRBD1 (6 bases). CDR3 length: 11 amino acids. Trimming cost V 8 bases and J 10 bases, with 14 bases left between them. The germline V gene has CDR1 MNHNS and CDR2 SASEGT. CDR3 sequence: CASATGILAFF. As DNA, the CDR3 is TGTGCCAGCGCAACAGGGATTTTAGCTTTCTTT.

This clonotype turned up a few times. V gene TRBV6-5 combines with J gene TRBJ2-7; D remains unclear. The length of the CDR3 is 14 residues. Germline assignment: CDR1 MNHEY and CDR2 SVGAGI. V was pared by 2 bases and J by 2 bases, with 10 bases between. Here the CDR3 reads CASSYPTATYEQYF. In nucleotides, the CDR3 is TGTGCCAGCAGTTACCCGACTGCTACCTACGAGCAGTACTTC.

This clonotype was seen many times. V usage is TRBV20-1 and J usage is TRBJ2-5; 7 nucleotides line up with TRBD2. Germline CDR1 DFQATT, CDR2 SNEGSKA (reference sequence). The V and J ends lost 1 base and 5 bases, in that order; junction bases with no gene match: 10. The CDR3 sequence is 15 residues long. The CDR3, as DNA: TGCAGTGCTAGAGCTCTAGCGGACACTGGGGAGACCCAGTACTTC. Protein product: CSARALADTGETQYF.

In this sample, this clonotype turned up many times. The genes are TRBV5-1 and TRBJ1-2; 7 positions match TRBD1. V lost 4 bases to trimming and J lost 2 bases; unmatched junction nucleotides: 8. The CDR3 is 15 residues long. Germline assignment: CDR1 SGHRS and CDR2 YFSETQ. For the CDR3, the DNA is TGCGCCAGCAGCCCCGGCCAGGGACAGAACTATGGCTACACCTTC. Its translation: CASSPGQGQNYGYTF.

This clonotype was seen at least ten times. This chain links TRBV12-3 or TRBV12-4 with TRBJ2-5; D tentatively reads TRBD1 or TRBD2 (5 bases each). The CDR3 runs to 13 residues. V lost 6 bases and J lost 4, with 12 bases in between. CDR3 in DNA: TGTGCCAGCAGCCTCGGGGCCCTAGAGACCCAGTACTTC. Translation gives CASSLGALETQYF.

CDR3 in amino acids: CAWSVWAQLRPLNTEAFF. In DNA, the CDR3 is TGTGCCTGGAGTGTATGGGCACAGCTCCGACCTTTGAACACTGAAGCTTTCTTT. The chain carries TRBV30 and TRBJ1-1; D not resolved. The V and J ends lost 0 bases and 0 bases respectively, with 20 bases between them. The CDR3 loop spans 18 amino acids. Germline assignment: CDR1 GTSNPN and CDR2 SVGIG (reference sequence).

This chain uses TRBV6-5 with TRBJ2-7; D ambiguous. The germline CDR1 and CDR2 sequences are MNHEY and SVGAGI. CDR3 size: 15 residues. V was trimmed by 0 bases and J by 0 bases, leaving 9 bases between them. CDR3 sequence: CASSYSYDSSYEQYF. The CDR3 DNA reads TGTGCCAGCAGTTACTCTTATGACTCCTCCTACGAGCAGTACTTC.

This chain connects TRBV6-1 to TRBJ1-5; D perhaps matches TRBD1 (5 bases). Per germline, CDR1 MNHNS and CDR2 SASEGT. This CDR3 is built from 15 residues. Trimming removed 2 bases at V and 0 bases at J, with 8 bases between. CDR3 amino acids: CASSEWGTSNQPQHF. The DNA for the CDR3 is TGTGCCAGCAGTGAATGGGGGACTAGCAATCAGCCCCAGCATTTT.

J is TRBJ2-7 and V is TRBV28; D is ambiguous. Trimming took off 5 bases at V and 2 bases at J, with 13 bases between the two ends. Germline CDR1 MDHEN, CDR2 SYDVKM. The CDR3 is 14 residues long. This CDR3 reads CASSPQSSTYEQYF. CDR3 DNA: TGTGCCAGCAGTCCCCAGTCCAGTACCTACGAGCAGTACTTC. The variable domain in full, with the rest retrieved from reference TRBV28 and TRBJ2-7, is DVKVTQSSRYLVKRTGEKVFLECVQDMDHENMFWYRQDPGLGLRLIYFSYDVKMKEKGDIPEGYSVSREKKERFSLILESASTNQTSMYLCASSPQSSTYEQYFGPGTRLTVT.

This clonotype was counted many times. The rearrangement joins TRBV29-1 to TRBJ2-7; 10 bases align to TRBD2. The CDR3 runs to 12 residues. V shed 6 bases, J shed 6 bases, and the junction held 5 bases outside the gene matches. Germline V gene data show CDR1 as SQVTM and CDR2 as ANQGSEA. The CDR3 nucleotides are TGCAGCGTCAGAGCGGGAGGGGGCGAGCAGTACTTC. Encoded protein: CSVRAGGGEQYF.

This clonotype showed up many times. V is TRBV6-4 and J is TRBJ2-4; the D gene is possibly TRBD2 (6 bases). CDR1 is MRHNA and CDR2 is SNTAGT in the germline V gene. Trimming pared 6 bases from V and 0 bases from J, leaving 27 bases between. The CDR3 has 20 amino acids. Here the CDR3 DNA reads TGTGCCAGCAGCCATCCATTATTTGGGGGAGGACACTCAGCCAAAAACATTCAGTACTTC. Translation: CASSHPLFGGGHSAKNIQYF.

The chain carries TRBV6-5 and TRBJ2-7, with 9 nucleotides matching TRBD1. Germline V gene data show CDR1 as MNHEY and CDR2 as SVGAGI. The CDR3 loop spans 14 amino acids. Trimming cost V 2 bases and J 6 bases; bases outside gene matches: 5. CDR3 protein: CASSYLGQGSEQYF. In nucleotides, the CDR3 is TGTGCCAGCAGTTACCTGGGACAGGGTAGCGAGCAGTACTTC.

The V gene is TRBV5-1, the J gene TRBJ2-7; TRBD2 might be the D (5 bases). The CDR3 extends over 13 amino acids. CDR1 is SGHRS and CDR2 is YFSETQ in the germline V gene. Deletions cut 1 base from V and 7 bases from J, with 12 bases between. The CDR3 region is CASSLRGSTEQYF. The CDR3 nucleotides are TGCGCCAGCAGCTTGAGAGGGAGTACGGAGCAGTACTTC.

This clonotype was seen at least ten times. The chain employs TRBV11-3 and TRBJ2-5, with no clear D. CDR1 SGHNT and CDR2 YENEEA come from the germline V gene. The CDR3 is 15 amino acids. Trimming removed 0 bases at V and 1 base at J, with 9 bases between. The CDR3 nucleotides read TGTGCCAGCAGCTTAGATCCAGGCAGCCAAGAGACCCAGTACTTC. It encodes CASSLDPGSQETQYF.

This clonotype showed up many times. The chain recombines TRBV15 with TRBJ1-2; TRBD1 might be the D (6 bases). The germline V and J ends were trimmed by 1 base and 3 bases, with 12 bases remaining between them. The CDR3 runs to 15 residues. Germline V gene data show CDR1 as LNHNV and CDR2 as YYDKDF (reference sequence). This chain's CDR3 is CATSRVSGQHYGYTF. The CDR3, as DNA: TGTGCCACCAGCAGAGTATCCGGACAGCACTATGGCTACACCTTC.

This clonotype was counted only a few times. The chain couples TRBV6-5 to TRBJ2-5; the D gene is possibly TRBD1 (8 bases). Looked up from germline, CDR1 is MNHEY and CDR2 is SVGAGI. Trimming took off 2 bases at V and 4 bases at J, with 17 bases between the two ends. This CDR3 comprises 16 residues. DNA for the CDR3: TGTGCCAGCAGTTACCCGGACAGGGAGGGTGGAGAGACCCAGTACTTC. Its protein product is CASSYPDREGGETQYF.

The sample holds many counts of this clonotype. J is TRBJ1-2 and V is TRBV12-3 or TRBV12-4; D not resolved. CDR3 length: 14 amino acids. Trimming pared 3 bases from V and 7 bases from J, leaving 15 bases between. The CDR3: CASSFPGVRSGYTF. The CDR3, as DNA: TGTGCCAGCAGTTTCCCCGGGGTGCGTAGTGGCTACACCTTC.

This clonotype was seen ten or more times. The V call is TRBV3-1, the J call TRBJ2-4, with no clear D. The CDR3 is made up of 12 amino acids. Trimming took off 1 base at V and 3 bases at J, with 1 base between the two ends. CDR1 is LGHDT, CDR2 YNNKEL, per germline (reference sequence). CDR3 region: CASSQGKNIQYF. The DNA of the CDR3 is TGTGCCAGCAGCCAAGGCAAAAACATTCAGTACTTC.

The table lists this clonotype with many counts. The V and J genes are TRBV5-1 and TRBJ2-7; 7 bases are shared with TRBD2. J lost 4 bases, V lost 5 bases, and 9 bases had no gene match. The CDR3 spans 14 residues. Germline V CDR1 and CDR2: SGHRS, YFSETQ. The CDR3 loop reads CASRAGAGDYEQYF. CDR3 DNA: TGCGCCAGCAGGGCGGGAGCTGGGGATTACGAGCAGTACTTC.

This clonotype was detected ten times or more. V gene TRBV28 combines with J gene TRBJ2-7; D is possibly TRBD2 (7 bases). Per germline, CDR1 MDHEN and CDR2 SYDVKM. V lost 0 bases and J lost 2, with 14 bases in between. The CDR3 has 16 amino acids. For the CDR3, the DNA is TGTGCCAGCAGTTTATGGGGGGGGGACACCGCCTACGAGCAGTACTTC. Its translation: CASSLWGGDTAYEQYF. Full variable domain (remainder filled in from reference TRBV28 and TRBJ2-7): DVKVTQSSRYLVKRTGEKVFLECVQDMDHENMFWYRQDPGLGLRLIYFSYDVKMKEKGDIPEGYSVSREKKERFSLILESASTNQTSMYLCASSLWGGDTAYEQYFGPGTRLTVT.

This clonotype was counted a single time. The rearrangement links TRBV6-1 to TRBJ2-1; 7 nucleotides agree with TRBD2. V was clipped by 8 bases and J by 0 bases; unmatched bases: 7. Per the germline V gene, CDR1 is MNHNS and CDR2 is SASEGT. This CDR3 has 15 residues. CDR3: CASAGLGGSYNEQFF. The CDR3 nucleotides read TGTGCCAGCGCTGGACTAGGCGGCTCCTACAATGAGCAGTTCTTC.

This clonotype was picked up many times. V is TRBV6-2 or TRBV6-3 and J is TRBJ2-4; weak D call: TRBD2 (5 bases). V was cut by 6 bases and J by 16 bases, with 19 bases left in between. Looked up from germline, CDR1 is MNHEY and CDR2 is SVGEGT. This CDR3 has 12 residues. In nucleotides, the CDR3 is TGTGCCAGCAGACTACGCGACCGGGAAGTTTACTTC. It translates to CASRLRDREVYF.

The genes are TRBV6-2 or TRBV6-3 and TRBJ1-5; D gene unclear. V was shortened by 0 bases and J by 0 bases, with 12 bases between the two germline ends. CDR3 length: 17 residues. Germline CDR1 MNHEY, CDR2 SVGEGT. DNA of the CDR3: TGTGCCAGCAGTTACTCGGAGCTCTGGAATAGCAATCAGCCCCAGCATTTT. This encodes CASSYSELWNSNQPQHF.

This clonotype showed up just once. The rearrangement uses TRBV12-3 or TRBV12-4 and TRBJ2-1; 7 bases fit TRBD2. The CDR3 extends over 14 amino acids. Trimming removed 6 bases from V and 8 bases from J; junction bases left unmatched: 10. CDR3 bases: TGTGCCAGCAGCCCCCGGGGAGGGATAGATGAGCAGTTCTTC. It codes for CASSPRGGIDEQFF.

The table lists this clonotype with many counts. The V gene is TRBV13, the J gene TRBJ1-1, with D unresolved. There are 17 residues in the CDR3. Trimming shortened V by 1 base and J by 0 bases, and 15 bases separated the two germline ends. Germline CDR1 and CDR2: PRHDT and FYEKMQ (reference sequence). The chain's CDR3 is CASSLEPGLGMNTEAFF. CDR3 sequence (DNA): TGTGCCAGCAGCTTAGAACCAGGCCTGGGCATGAACACTGAAGCTTTCTTT.